This T cell receptor beta chain was documented in a study of T-cell memory formation after mild COVID-19. Libraries for TCRalpha and TCRbeta carried sample barcodes and unique molecular identifiers via 5'RACE. TCRdb reanalysed the 5' RACE reads using MiXCR and keeps one entry per CDR3 protein. Here the sample spans roughly 380,000 distinct CDR3 sequences, 28% being singletons. About this clonotype itself: Its antigen remains unidentified.

Study results and limitations: Pre-infection memory held some responding clones, suggesting pre-existing cross-reactive T cells responded. Whereas later expanders leaned CD4+, clones contracting day 15 to 85 showed a balanced CD4/CD8 makeup. Nothing confirmed that second-wave clones peaking on day 37 were specific for SARS-CoV-2.

Germline assignment: CDR1 SGDLS and CDR2 YYNGEE. Trimming shortened V by 1 base and J by 2 bases, and 15 bases separated the two germline ends. The length of the CDR3 is 16 residues. This rearrangement joins TRBV9 to TRBJ2-5; D unresolved. The sequence was obtained from an adult woman who had mild COVID-19 (a few samples of this study predate the infection). Cell type and time point are not known. The source material was PBMCs or a T cell subset sorted from them (not recorded which). CDR3 protein: CASSVSPGLLQETQYF. CDR3 in DNA: TGTGCCAGCAGCGTATCCCCGGGTCTGCTACAAGAGACCCAGTACTTC.